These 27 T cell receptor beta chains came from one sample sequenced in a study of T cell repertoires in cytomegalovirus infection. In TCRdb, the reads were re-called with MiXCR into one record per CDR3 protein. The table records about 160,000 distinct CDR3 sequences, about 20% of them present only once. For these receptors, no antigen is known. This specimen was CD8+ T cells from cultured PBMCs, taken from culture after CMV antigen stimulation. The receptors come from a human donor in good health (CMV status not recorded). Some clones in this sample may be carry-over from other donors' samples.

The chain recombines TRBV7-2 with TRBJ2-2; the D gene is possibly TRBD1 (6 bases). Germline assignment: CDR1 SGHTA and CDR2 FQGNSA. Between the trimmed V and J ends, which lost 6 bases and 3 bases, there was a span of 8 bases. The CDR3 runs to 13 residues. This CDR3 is CASSTGYTGELFF. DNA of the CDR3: TGTGCCAGCAGTACAGGGTACACCGGGGAGCTGTTTTTT.

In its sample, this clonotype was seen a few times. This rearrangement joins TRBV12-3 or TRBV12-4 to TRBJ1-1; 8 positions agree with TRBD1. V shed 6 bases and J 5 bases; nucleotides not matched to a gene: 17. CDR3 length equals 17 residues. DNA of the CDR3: TGTGCCAGCAGCCCGATCCCCAGGGGGCTCTCGGGGACTGAAGCTTTCTTT. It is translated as CASSPIPRGLSGTEAFF.

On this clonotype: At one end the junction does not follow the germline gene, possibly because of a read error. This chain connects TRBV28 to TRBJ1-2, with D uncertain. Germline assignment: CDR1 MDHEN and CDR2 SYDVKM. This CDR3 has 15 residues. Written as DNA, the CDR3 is TGTGCCAGCAGTTTAATTAACCCAGCTAACTATGACTACACCTTC. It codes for CASSLINPANYDYTF.

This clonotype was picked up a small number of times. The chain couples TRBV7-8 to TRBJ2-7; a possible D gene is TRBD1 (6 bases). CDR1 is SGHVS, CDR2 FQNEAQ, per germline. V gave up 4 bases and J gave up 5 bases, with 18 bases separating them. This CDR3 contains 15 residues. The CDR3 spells CASSSPGHRRDEQYF. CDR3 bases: TGTGCCAGCAGCTCCCCGGGACACCGTAGGGACGAGCAGTACTTC.

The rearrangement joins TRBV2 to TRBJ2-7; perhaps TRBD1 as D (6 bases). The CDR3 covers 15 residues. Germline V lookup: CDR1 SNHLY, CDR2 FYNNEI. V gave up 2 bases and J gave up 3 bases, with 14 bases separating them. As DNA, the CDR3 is TGTGCCAGCAGTGAATCAGGGGCCCGCTTCTACGAGCAGTACTTC. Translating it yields CASSESGARFYEQYF.

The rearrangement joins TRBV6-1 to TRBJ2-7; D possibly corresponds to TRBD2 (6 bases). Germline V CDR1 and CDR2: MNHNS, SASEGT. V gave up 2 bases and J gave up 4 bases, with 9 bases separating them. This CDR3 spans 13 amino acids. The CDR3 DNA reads TGTGCCAGCAGTGAAAGAGCGGGTTACGAGCAGTACTTC. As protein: CASSERAGYEQYF.

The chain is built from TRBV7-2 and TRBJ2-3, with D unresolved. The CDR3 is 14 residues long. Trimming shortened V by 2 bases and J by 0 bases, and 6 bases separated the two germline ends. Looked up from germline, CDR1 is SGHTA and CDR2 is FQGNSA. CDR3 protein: CASSLKPSTDTQYF. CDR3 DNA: TGTGCCAGCAGCTTAAAGCCGAGCACAGATACGCAGTATTTT.

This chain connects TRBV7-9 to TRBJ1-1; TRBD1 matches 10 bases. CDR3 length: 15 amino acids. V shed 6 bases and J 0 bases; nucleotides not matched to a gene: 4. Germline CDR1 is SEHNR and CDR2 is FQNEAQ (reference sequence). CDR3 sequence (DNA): TGTGCCAGCAGTTCGGGACAGGGGTTGAACACTGAAGCTTTCTTT. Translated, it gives CASSSGQGLNTEAFF.

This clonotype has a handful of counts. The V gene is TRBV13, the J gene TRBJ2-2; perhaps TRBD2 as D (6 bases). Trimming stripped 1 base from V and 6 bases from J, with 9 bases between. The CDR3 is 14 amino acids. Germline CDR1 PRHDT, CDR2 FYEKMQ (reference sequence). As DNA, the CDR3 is TGTGCCAGCAGCTTAGATGCGGGGTCCGGGGAGCTGTTTTTT. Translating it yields CASSLDAGSGELFF.

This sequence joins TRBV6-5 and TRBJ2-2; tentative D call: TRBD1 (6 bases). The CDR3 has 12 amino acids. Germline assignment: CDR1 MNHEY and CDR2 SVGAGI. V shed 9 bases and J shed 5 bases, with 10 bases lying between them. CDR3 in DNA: TGTGCCAGTAGCCAGGGGACCGGGGAGCTGTTTTTT. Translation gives CASSQGTGELFF.

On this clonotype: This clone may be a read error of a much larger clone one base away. CDR3 DNA: TGTGCCAGCATGGGGCGGGGACAGGCGTTCTTC. Translation gives CASMGRGQAFF. This sequence joins TRBV2 and TRBJ2-1; 8 positions agree with TRBD1. Trimming took 7 bases from V and 15 from J; bases not matched to a gene: 8. Looked up from germline, CDR1 is SNHLY and CDR2 is FYNNEI. This CDR3 region has 11 residues.

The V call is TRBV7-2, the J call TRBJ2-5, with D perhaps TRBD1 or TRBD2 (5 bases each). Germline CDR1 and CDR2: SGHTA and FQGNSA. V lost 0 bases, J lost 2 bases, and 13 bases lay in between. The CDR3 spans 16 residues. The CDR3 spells CASSLASGRAQETQYF. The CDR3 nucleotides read TGTGCCAGCAGCTTAGCCTCAGGGAGAGCACAAGAGACCCAGTACTTC. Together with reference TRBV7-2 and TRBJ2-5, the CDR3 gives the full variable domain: GAGVSQSPSNKVTEKGKDVELRCDPISGHTALYWYRQSLGQGLEFLIYFQGNSAPDKSGLPSDRFSAERTGGSVSTLTIQRTQQEDSAVYLCASSLASGRAQETQYFGPGTRLLVL.

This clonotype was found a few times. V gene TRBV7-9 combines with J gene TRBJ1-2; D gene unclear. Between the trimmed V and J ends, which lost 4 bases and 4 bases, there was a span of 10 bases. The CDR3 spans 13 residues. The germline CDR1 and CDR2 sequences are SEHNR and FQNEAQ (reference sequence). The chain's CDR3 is CASSSPRSYGYTF. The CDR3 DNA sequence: TGTGCCAGCAGCTCGCCCCGGAGCTATGGCTACACCTTC. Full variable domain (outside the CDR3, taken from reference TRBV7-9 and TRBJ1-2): DTGVSQNPRHKITKRGQNVTFRCDPISEHNRLYWYRQTLGQGPEFLTYFQNEAQLEKSRLLSDRFSAERPKGSFSTLEIQRTEQGDSAMYLCASSSPRSYGYTFGSGTRLTVV.

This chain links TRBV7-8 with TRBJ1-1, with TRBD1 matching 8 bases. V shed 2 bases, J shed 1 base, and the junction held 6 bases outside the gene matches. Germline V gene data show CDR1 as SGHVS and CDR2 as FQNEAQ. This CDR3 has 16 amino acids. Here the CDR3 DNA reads TGTGCCAGCAGCTTATTTTTGGACAGGGAGAACACTGAAGCTTTCTTT. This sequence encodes CASSLFLDRENTEAFF.

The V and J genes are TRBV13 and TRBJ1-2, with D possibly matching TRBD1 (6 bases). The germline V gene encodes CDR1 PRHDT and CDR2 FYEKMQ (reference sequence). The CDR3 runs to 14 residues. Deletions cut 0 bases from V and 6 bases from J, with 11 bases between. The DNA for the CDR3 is TGTGCCAGCAGCTTAGGCACAGGGAAGGATGGCTACACCTTC. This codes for CASSLGTGKDGYTF.

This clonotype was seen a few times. CDR3 sequence reads: CASSRIIPGSGNTIYF. The CDR3 coding sequence is TGTGCCAGCAGTCGGATTATTCCTGGGTCTGGAAACACCATATATTTT. This chain links TRBV7-2 with TRBJ1-3; no firm D call. The CDR3 length is 16 residues. Per the germline V gene, CDR1 is SGHTA and CDR2 is FQGNSA. V lost 6 bases and J lost 1, with 16 bases in between.

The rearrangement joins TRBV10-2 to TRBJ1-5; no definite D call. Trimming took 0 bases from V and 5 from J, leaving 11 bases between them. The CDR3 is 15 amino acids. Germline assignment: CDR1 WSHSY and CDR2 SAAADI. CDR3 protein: CASSESGGRHQPQHF. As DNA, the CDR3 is TGCGCCAGCAGTGAGTCGGGAGGGAGGCATCAGCCCCAGCATTTT.

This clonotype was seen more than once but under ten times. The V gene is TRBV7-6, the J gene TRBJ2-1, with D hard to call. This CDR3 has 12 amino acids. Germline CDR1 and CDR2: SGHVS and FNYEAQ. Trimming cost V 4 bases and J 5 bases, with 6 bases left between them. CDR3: CASSSRDNEQFF. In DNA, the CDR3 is TGTGCCAGCAGCTCCCGAGACAATGAGCAGTTCTTC.

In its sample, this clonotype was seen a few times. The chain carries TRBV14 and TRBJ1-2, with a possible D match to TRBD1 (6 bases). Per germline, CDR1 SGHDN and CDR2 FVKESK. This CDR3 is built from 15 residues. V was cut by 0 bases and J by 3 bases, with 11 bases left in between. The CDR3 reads CASSQDQGNYYGYTF. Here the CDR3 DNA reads TGTGCCAGCAGCCAAGATCAGGGGAATTACTATGGCTACACCTTC.

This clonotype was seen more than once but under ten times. CDR3 bases: TGTGCCAGCAGCTTAGGGTGGTCCGATACGCAGTATTTT. This gives the protein CASSLGWSDTQYF. The chain is built from TRBV5-6 and TRBJ2-3; D call uncertain. CDR1 SGHDT and CDR2 YYEEEE come from the germline V gene. V lost 2 bases and J lost 6, with 10 bases in between. This CDR3 comprises 13 residues.

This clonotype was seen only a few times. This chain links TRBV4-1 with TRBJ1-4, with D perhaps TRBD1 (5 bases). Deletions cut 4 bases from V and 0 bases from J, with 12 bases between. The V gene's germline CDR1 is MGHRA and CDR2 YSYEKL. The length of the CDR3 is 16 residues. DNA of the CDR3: TGCGCCAGCAGCCTCGGGACCGCTACAACTAATGAAAAACTGTTTTTT. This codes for CASSLGTATTNEKLFF.

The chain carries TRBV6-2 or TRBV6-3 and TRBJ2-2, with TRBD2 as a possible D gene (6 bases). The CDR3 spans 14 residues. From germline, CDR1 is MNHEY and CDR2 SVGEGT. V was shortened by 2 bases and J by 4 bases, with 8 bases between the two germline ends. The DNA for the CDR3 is TGTGCCAGCAGTTACGGGACTGTCACCGGGGAGCTGTTTTTT. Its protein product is CASSYGTVTGELFF.

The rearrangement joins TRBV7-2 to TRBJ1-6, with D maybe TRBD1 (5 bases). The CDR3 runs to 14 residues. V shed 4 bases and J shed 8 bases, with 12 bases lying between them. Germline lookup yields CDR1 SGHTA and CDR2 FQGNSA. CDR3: CASSSGAGYSPLHF. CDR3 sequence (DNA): TGTGCCAGCAGCTCCGGGGCAGGGTATTCACCCCTCCACTTT.

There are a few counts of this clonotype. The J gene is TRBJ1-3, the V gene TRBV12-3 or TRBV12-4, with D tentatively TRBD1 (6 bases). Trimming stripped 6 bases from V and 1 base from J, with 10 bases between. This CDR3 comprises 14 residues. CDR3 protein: CASSEQGSGNTIYF. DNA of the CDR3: TGTGCCAGCAGCGAGCAGGGGTCTGGAAACACCATATATTTT.

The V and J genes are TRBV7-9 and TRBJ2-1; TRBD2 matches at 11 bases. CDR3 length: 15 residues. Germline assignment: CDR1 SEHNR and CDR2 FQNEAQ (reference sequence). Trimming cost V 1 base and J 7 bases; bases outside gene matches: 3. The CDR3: CASSLGLAGPNEQFF. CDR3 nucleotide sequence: TGTGCCAGCAGCTTAGGACTAGCGGGGCCTAATGAGCAGTTCTTC. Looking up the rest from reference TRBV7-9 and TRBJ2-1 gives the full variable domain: DTGVSQNPRHKITKRGQNVTFRCDPISEHNRLYWYRQTLGQGPEFLTYFQNEAQLEKSRLLSDRFSAERPKGSFSTLEIQRTEQGDSAMYLCASSLGLAGPNEQFFGPGTRLTVL.

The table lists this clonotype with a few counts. The CDR3 bases are TGTGCCAGCATCCAACCACGGGACAGGGGGCTGTCACCCCTCCACTTT. It yields the protein CASIQPRDRGLSPLHF. This chain joins TRBV6-1 and TRBJ1-6; TRBD1 aligns across 12 bases. The CDR3 has 16 amino acids. CDR1 and CDR2 (germline): MNHNS, SASEGT. With 7 bases clipped from V and 10 bases from J, the junction kept 11 bases outside the gene matches.

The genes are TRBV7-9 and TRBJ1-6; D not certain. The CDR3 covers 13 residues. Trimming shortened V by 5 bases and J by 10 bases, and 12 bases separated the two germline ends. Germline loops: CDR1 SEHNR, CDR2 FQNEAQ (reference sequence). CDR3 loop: CASSKITGSPLHF. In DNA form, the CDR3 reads TGTGCCAGCAGCAAGATAACGGGGTCACCCCTCCACTTT.